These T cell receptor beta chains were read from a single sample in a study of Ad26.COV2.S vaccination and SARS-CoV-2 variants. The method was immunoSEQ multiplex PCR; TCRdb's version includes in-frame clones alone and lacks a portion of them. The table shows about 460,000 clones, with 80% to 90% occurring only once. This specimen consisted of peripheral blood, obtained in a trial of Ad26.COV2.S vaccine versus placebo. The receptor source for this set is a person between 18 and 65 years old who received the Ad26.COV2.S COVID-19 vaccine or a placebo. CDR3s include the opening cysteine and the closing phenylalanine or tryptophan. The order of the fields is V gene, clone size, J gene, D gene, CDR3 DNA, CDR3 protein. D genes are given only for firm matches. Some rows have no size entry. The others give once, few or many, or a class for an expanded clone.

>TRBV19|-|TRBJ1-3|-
TGTGCCAGTAGTCCGGCAGGGGCGAACTCTGGAAACACCATATATTTT
CASSPAGANSGNTIYF
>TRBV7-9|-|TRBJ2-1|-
TGTGCCAGCAGCTTAGTTGCTAGTTCCTACAATGAGCAGTTCTTC
CASSLVASSYNEQFF
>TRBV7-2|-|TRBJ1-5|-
TGTGCCAGCAGCTTGGTGGGGGCGGGTCAGCCCCAGCATTTT
CASSLVGAGQPQHF
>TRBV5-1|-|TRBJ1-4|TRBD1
TGCGCCAGCAGGGTACAGGGGACGGTTAATGAAAAACTGTTTTTT
CASRVQGTVNEKLFF
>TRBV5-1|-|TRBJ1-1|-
TGCGCCAGCAGCTTGGATAGGGGGAATGCTTTCTTT
CASSLDRGNAFF
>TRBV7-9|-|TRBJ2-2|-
TGTGCCAGCAGCTCTCGTGGCGGAAACACCGGGGAGCTGTTTTTT
CASSSRGGNTGELFF
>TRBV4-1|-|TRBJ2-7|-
TGCGCCAGCAGCCAAGCCTCAAACCTCGGGGCTTACGAGCAGTACTTC
CASSQASNLGAYEQYF
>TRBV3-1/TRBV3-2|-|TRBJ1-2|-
TGTGCCAGCAGCCAAGCTGGGGTTATTGGCTACACCTTC
CASSQAGVIGYTF
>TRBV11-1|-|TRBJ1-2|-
TGTGCCAGCAGCTTAGAGATCGGATATGGCTACACCTTC
CASSLEIGYGYTF
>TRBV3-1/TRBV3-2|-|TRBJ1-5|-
TGTGCCAGCAGCCAAGACAGGGGTCAGCCCCAGCATTTT
CASSQDRGQPQHF
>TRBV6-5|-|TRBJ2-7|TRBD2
TGTGCCAGCAGTTACACTAGCGGCCTACCCTACGAGCAGTACTTC
CASSYTSGLPYEQYF
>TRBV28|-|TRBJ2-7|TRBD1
TGTGCCAGCAGTCCGGGACAGCAATACGAGCAGTACTTC
CASSPGQQYEQYF
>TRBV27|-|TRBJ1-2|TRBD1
TGTGCCAGCAGTATACTAACATCGACAGGGACCCATGGCTACACCTTC
CASSILTSTGTHGYTF
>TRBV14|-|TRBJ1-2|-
TGTGCCAGCAGCCAAGGAGGACGGCTTTTCTTC
CASSQGGRLFF
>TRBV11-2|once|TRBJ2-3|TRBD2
TGTGCCAGCACCCAGACTAGCGGGGGCCGGGGTACGCAGTATTTT
CASTQTSGGRGTQYF
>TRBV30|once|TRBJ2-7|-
TGTGCCTGGAGTGTAGGACTGCCCCACGAGCAGTACTTC
CAWSVGLPHEQYF
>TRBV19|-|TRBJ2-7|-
TGTGCCAGTAGTATTATGTTGGGCACCGAGCAGTACTTC
CASSIMLGTEQYF
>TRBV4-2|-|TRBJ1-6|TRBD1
TGTGCCAGCAGCCAACACGGGACAGCCGATTCACCCCTCCACTTT
CASSQHGTADSPLHF
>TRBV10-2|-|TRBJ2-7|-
TGCGCCAGCAGTCCGGGACTCTCCTACGAGCAGTACTTC
CASSPGLSYEQYF
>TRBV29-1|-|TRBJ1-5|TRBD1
TGCAGCGTTGGGGACAGTTATAGCAATCAGCCCCAGCATTTT
CSVGDSYSNQPQHF
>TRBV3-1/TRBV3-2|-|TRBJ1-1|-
TGTGCCAGCAGCCAAGGGGGGTTGAACACTGAAGCTTTCTTT
CASSQGGLNTEAFF
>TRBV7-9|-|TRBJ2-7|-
TGTGCCAGCAGCCTGCTTCGATCATACGAGCAGTACTTC
CASSLLRSYEQYF
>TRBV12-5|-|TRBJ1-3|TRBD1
TGTGCTAGTGGTTTGGGACCCACCGCGGGACAGGGCCTTCGGTCGAACTCTGGAAACACCATATATTTT
CASGLGPTAGQGLRSNSGNTIYF
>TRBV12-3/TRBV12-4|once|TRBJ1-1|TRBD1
TGTGCCAGCAGGAACAGGGGGCTGGAAGCTTTCTTT
CASRNRGLEAFF
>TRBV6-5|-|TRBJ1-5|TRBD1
TGTGCCAGCAGAGGACAGGAGAATCAGCCCCAGCATTTT
CASRGQENQPQHF
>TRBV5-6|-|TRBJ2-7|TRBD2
TGTGCCAGCAGTTTAGTGCGGGGGGGCCGTATAGACGAGCAGTACTTC
CASSLVRGGRIDEQYF
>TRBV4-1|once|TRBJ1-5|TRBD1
TGCGCCAGCAGCCAAGCTTGGGACAGGCGAAATCAGCCCCAGCATTTT
CASSQAWDRRNQPQHF
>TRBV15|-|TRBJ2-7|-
TGTGCCACCAGCAGAGGGGGTGAGCAGTACTTC
CATSRGGEQYF
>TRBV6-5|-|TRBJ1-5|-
TGTGCCAGCAGTTATGGGAGGTACAATCAGCCCCAGCATTTT
CASSYGRYNQPQHF
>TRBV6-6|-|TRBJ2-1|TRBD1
TGTGCCAGTGGGACAGGGCGCAATGAGCAGTTCTTC
CASGTGRNEQFF
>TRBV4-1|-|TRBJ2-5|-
TGCGCCAGCAGCCAAGGATCGCGGGAGACCCAGTACTTC
CASSQGSRETQYF
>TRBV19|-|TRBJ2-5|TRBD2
TGTGCCAGTAGCGACCGGGGGACTAGGGGGACCCAGTACTTC
CASSDRGTRGTQYF
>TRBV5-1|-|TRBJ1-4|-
TGCGCCAGCAGCTTGGCCTCGGGGACCGGTAATGAAAAACTGTTTTTT
CASSLASGTGNEKLFF
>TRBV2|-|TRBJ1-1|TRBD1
TGTGCCAGCAGCCCCCGGGACAGGAACACTGAAGCTTTCTTT
CASSPRDRNTEAFF
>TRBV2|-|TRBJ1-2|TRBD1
TGTGCCAGCGAAGCGGACTCAGGGGGCTATAGTAAGATTGGCTACACCTTC
CASEADSGGYSKIGYTF
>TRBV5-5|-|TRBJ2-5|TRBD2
TGTGCCAGCAGCTTGGGGCCAGCGGGAATCCCCGAGACCCAGTACTTC
CASSLGPAGIPETQYF
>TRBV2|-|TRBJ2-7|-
TGTGCCAGCAGTGAACGAAGGGCAGGGCCTCCCTACGAGCAGTACTTC
CASSERRAGPPYEQYF